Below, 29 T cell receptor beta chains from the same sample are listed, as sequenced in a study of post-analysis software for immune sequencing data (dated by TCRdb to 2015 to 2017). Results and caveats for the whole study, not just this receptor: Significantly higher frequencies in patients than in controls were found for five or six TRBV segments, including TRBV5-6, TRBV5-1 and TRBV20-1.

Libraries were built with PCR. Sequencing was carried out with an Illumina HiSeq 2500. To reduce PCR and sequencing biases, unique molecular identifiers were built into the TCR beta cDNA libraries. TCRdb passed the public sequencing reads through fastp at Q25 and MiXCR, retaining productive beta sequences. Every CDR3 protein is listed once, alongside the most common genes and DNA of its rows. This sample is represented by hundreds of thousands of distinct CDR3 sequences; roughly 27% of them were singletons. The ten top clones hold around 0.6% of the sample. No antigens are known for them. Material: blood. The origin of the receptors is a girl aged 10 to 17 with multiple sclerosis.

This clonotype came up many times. CDR3 sequence (DNA): TGCAGTGCTAGAAATGCCTACGAGCAGTACTTC. Translation: CSARNAYEQYF. The chain combines TRBV20-1 with TRBJ2-7; D is unclear. Trimming pared 2 bases from V and 2 bases from J, leaving 4 bases between. Germline CDR1 DFQATT, CDR2 SNEGSKA (reference sequence). The CDR3 is 11 residues long.

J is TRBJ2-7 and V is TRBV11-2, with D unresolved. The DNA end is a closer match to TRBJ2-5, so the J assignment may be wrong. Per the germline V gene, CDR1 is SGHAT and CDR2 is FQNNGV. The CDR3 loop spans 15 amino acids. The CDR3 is CASSLSSIDRETQYF. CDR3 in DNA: TGTGCCAGCAGCTTATCCTCTATAGACCGGGAGACCCAGTACTTC.

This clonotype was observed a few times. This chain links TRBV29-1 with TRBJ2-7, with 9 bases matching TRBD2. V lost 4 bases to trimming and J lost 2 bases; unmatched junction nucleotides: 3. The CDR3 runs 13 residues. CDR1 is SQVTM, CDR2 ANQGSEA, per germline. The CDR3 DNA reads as TGCAGCGTTGTAGCGGGAGAGACCTACGAGCAGTACTTC. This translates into CSVVAGETYEQYF.

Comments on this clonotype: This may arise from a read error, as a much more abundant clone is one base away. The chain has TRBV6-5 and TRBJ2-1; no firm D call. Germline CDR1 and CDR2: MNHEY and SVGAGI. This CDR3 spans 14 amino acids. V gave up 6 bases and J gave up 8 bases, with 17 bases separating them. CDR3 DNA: TGTGCCAGCAGGGACGGTGTTGGGTTATATGAGCAGTTCTTC. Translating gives CASRDGVGLYEQFF.

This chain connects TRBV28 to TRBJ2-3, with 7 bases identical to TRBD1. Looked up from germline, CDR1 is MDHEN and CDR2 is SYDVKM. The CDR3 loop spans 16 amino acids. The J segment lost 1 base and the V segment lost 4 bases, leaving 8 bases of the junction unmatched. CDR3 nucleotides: TGTGCCAGCAGTTCCCCCGGTGACAGGGGCACAGATACGCAGTATTTT. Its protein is CASSSPGDRGTDTQYF.

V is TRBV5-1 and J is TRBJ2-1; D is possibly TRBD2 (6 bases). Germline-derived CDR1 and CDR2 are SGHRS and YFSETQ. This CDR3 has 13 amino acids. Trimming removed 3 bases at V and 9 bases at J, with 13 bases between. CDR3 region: CASSSRPEGEQFF. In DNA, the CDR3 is TGCGCCAGCAGCTCTCGTCCGGAGGGTGAGCAGTTCTTC.

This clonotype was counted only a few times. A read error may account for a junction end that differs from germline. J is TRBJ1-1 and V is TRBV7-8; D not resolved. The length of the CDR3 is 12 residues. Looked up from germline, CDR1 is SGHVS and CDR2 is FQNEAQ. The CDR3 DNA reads TGTGCCAGCAGTTTAGTACGAGGAGAAGCTTTCTTT. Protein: CASSLVRGEAFF.

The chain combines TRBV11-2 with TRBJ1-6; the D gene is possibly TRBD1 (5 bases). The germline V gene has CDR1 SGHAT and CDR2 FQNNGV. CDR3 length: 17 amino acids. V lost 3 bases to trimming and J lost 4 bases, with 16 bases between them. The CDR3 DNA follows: TGTGCCAGCAGCTTTATTGGGGGATCACAATATAATTCACCCCTCCACTTT. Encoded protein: CASSFIGGSQYNSPLHF.

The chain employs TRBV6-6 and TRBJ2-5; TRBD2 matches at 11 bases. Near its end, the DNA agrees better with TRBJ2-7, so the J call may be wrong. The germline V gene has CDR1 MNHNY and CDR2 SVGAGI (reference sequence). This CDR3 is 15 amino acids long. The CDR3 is CASSTGLAGDHEQYF. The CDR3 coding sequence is TGTGCCAGCAGTACTGGACTAGCGGGCGATCACGAGCAGTACTTC.

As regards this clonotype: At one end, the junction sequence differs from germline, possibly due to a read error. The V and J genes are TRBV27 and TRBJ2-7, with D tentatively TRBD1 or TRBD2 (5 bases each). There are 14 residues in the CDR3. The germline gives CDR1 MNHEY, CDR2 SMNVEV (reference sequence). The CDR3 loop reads CTSSPGTPPYEQYF. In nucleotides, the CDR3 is TGTACCAGCAGTCCCGGGACCCCTCCCTACGAGCAGTACTTC.

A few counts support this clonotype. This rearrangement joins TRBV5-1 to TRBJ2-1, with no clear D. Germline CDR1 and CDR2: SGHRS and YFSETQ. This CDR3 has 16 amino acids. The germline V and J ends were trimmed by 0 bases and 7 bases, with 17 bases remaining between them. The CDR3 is CASSLDWSALGNEQFF. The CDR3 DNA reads TGCGCCAGCAGCTTGGATTGGTCAGCCCTTGGGAATGAGCAGTTCTTC.

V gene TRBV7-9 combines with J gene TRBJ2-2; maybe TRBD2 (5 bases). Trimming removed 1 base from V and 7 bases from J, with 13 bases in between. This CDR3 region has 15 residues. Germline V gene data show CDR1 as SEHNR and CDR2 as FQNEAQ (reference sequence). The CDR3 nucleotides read TGTGCCAGCAGCTTAGATCTCACGGGGATCGGGGAGCTGTTTTTT. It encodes CASSLDLTGIGELFF.

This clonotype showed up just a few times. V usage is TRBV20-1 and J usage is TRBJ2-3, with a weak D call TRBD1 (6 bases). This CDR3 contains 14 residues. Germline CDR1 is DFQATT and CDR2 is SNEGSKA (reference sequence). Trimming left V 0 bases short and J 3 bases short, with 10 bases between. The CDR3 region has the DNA TGCAGTGCTAGAGACAGGGGAGATACAGATACGCAGTATTTT. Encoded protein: CSARDRGDTDTQYF.

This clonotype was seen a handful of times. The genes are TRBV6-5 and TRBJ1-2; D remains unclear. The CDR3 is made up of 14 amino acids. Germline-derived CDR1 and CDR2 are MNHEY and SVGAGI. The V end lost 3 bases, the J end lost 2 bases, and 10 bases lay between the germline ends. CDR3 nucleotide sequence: TGTGCCAGCAGTTATGGTCGGTGGAACTATGGCTACACCTTC. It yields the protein CASSYGRWNYGYTF.

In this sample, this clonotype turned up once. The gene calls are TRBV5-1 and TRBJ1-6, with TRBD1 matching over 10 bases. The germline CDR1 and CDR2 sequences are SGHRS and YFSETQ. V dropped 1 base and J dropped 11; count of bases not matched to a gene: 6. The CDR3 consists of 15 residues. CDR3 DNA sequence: TGCGCCAGCAGCTTGCTCGGGACAGGGGAAACACCCCTCCACTTT. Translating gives CASSLLGTGETPLHF.

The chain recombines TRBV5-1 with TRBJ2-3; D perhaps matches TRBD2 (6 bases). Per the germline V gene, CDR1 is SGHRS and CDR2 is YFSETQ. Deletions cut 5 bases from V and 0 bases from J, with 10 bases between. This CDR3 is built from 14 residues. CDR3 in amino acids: CASRGGISTDTQYF. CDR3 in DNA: TGCGCCAGCAGAGGCGGGATCAGCACAGATACGCAGTATTTT.

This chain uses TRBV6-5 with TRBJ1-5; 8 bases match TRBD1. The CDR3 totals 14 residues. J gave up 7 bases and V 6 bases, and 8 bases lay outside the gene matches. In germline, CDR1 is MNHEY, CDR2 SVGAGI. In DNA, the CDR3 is TGTGCCAGCAGCTCAGGGGGCGGTAGGCAGCCCCAGCATTTT. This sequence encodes CASSSGGGRQPQHF.

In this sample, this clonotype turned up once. The CDR3 region has the DNA TGCAGCGGTGGTACCCTTTATGGCTACACCTTC. This sequence encodes CSGGTLYGYTF. This chain connects TRBV20-1 to TRBJ1-2; D gene uncertain. Germline assignment: CDR1 DFQATT and CDR2 SNEGSKA (reference sequence). The length of the CDR3 is 11 residues.

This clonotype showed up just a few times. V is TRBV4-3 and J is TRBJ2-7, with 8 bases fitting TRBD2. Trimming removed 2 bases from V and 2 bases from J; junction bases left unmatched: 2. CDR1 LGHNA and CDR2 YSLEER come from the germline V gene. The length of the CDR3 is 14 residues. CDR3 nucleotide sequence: TGCGCCAGCAGCCAATACGGGGGGGCCTACGAGCAGTACTTC. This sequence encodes CASSQYGGAYEQYF.

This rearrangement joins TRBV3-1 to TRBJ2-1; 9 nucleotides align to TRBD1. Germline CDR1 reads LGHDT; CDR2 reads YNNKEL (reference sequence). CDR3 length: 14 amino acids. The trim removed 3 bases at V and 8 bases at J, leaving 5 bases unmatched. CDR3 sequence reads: CASSQDRGIDEQFF. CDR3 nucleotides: TGTGCCAGCAGCCAGGACAGGGGAATAGATGAGCAGTTCTTC.

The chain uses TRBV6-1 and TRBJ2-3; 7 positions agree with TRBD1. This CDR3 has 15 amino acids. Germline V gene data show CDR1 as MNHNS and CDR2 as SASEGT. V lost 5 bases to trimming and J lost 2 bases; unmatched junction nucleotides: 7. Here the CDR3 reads CASSLQGPDTDTQYF. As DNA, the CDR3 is TGTGCCAGCAGTCTACAGGGGCCCGACACAGATACGCAGTATTTT.

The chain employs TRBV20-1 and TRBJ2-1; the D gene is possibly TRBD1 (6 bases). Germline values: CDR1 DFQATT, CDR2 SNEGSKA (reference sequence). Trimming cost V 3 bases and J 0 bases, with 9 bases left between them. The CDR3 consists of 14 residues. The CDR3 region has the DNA TGCAGTGCTAGGGGGGCAGTCTCCTACAATGAGCAGTTCTTC. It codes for CSARGAVSYNEQFF.

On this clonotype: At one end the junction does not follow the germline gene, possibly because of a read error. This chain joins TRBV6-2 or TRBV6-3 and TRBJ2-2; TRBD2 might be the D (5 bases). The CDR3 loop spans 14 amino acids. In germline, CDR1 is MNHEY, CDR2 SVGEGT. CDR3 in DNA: TGTGCCAGCAGCCCAGGACGGAACACCGGGGAGCGGTTTTTT. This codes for CASSPGRNTGERFF.

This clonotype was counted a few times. CDR3 amino acids: CASSPTSGTGGGYTF. The CDR3 region has the DNA TGTGCCAGCAGTCCCACTTCCGGGACAGGGGGCGGCTACACCTTC. The chain links TRBV27 to TRBJ1-2; 12 positions match TRBD1. V was clipped by 5 bases and J by 8 bases; unmatched bases: 9. CDR1 MNHEY and CDR2 SMNVEV come from the germline V gene (reference sequence). This CDR3 is 15 amino acids long.

CDR3 DNA sequence: TGTGCCAGCAGCTTCGGAGGGGGGGGGGCCTACGAGCAGTACTTC. Protein: CASSFGGGGAYEQYF. This chain joins TRBV7-2 and TRBJ2-7; tentative D call: TRBD2 (7 bases). Germline CDR1 is SGHTA and CDR2 is FQGNSA. This CDR3 contains 15 residues. The V gene lost 3 bases and the J gene lost 2 bases, with 14 bases spanning the gap. The whole variable domain, filled in from reference TRBV7-2 and TRBJ2-7, reads GAGVSQSPSNKVTEKGKDVELRCDPISGHTALYWYRQSLGQGLEFLIYFQGNSAPDKSGLPSDRFSAERTGGSVSTLTIQRTQQEDSAVYLCASSFGGGGAYEQYFGPGTRLTVT.

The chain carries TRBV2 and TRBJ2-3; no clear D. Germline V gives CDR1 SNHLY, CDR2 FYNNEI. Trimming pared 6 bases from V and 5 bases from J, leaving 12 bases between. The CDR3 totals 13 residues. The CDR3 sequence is CASRMSELDTQYF. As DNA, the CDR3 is TGTGCCAGCAGAATGTCCGAGTTAGATACGCAGTATTTT. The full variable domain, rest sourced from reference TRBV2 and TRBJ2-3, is EPEVTQTPSHQVTQMGQEVILRCVPISNHLYFYWYRQILGQKVEFLVSFYNNEISEKSEIFDDQFSVERPDGSNFTLKIRSTKLEDSAMYFCASRMSELDTQYFGPGTRLTVL.

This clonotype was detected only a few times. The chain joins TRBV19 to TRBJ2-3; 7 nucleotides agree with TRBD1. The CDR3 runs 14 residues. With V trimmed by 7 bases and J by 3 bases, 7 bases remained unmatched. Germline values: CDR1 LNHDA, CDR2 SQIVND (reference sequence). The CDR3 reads CASKRQGTTDTQYF. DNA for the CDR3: TGTGCCAGTAAGCGACAGGGAACGACAGATACGCAGTATTTT. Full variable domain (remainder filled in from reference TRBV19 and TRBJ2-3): DGGITQSPKYLFRKEGQNVTLSCEQNLNHDAMYWYRQDPGQGLRLIYYSQIVNDFQKGDIAEGYSVSREKKESFPLTVTSAQKNPTAFYLCASKRQGTTDTQYFGPGTRLTVL.

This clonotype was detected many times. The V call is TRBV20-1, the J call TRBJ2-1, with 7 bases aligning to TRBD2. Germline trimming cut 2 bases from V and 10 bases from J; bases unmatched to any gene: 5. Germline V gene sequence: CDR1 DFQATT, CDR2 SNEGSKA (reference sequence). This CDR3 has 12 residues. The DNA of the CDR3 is TGCAGTGCTAGACCTATACTAGCGGAGCAGTTCTTC. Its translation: CSARPILAEQFF.

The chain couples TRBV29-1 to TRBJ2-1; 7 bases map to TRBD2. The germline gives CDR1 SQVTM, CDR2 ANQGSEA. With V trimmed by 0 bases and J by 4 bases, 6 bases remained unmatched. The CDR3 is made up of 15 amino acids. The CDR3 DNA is TGCAGCGTTGAAGATCTTTTTAGCGGGTACAATGAGCAGTTCTTC. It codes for CSVEDLFSGYNEQFF.